The T cell receptor (beta chain) described here comes from a study of CD8+CD57+ T cells in acquired aplastic anemia. A few counts support this clonotype. All sequencing subjects had displayed CD8+CD57+ cell expansion on flow cytometry. This CDR3 is 13 amino acids long. Trimming removed 5 bases from V and 3 bases from J; junction bases left unmatched: 5. Germline V CDR1 and CDR2: SQVTM, ANQGSEA. Genomic DNA constituted the template upon which TCR beta VDJ and CDR3 profiling was performed. TCRdb reprocessed the reads with MiXCR, giving one entry per CDR3 protein. The sample includes about 200,000 distinct CDR3 sequences, 65% seen only once; the top ten take around 60%.

The sequence derives from a human donor with aplastic anemia. The sequenced sample was sorted CD4+, CD8+, or CD8+CD57+ T cells (not recorded which) from PBMCs. The V and J genes are TRBV29-1 and TRBJ2-7; TRBD1 matches 9 bases. The DNA of the CDR3 is TGCAGCGTTCAGACAGGGGGGCGCTACGAGCAGTACTTC. Encoded protein: CSVQTGGRYEQYF.